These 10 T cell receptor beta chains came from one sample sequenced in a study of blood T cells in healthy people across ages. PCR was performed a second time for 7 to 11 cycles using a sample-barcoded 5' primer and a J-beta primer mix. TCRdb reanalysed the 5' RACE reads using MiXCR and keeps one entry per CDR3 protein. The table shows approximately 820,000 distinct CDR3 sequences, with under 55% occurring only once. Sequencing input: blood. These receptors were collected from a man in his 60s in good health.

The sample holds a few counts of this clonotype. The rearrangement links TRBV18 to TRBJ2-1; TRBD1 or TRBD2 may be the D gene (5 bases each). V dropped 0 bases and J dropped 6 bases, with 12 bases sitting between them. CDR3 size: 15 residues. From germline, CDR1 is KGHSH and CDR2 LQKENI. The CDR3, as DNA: TGTGCCAGCTCACCACCGGGGCTAGCTGTCAATGAGCAGTTCTTC. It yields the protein CASSPPGLAVNEQFF.

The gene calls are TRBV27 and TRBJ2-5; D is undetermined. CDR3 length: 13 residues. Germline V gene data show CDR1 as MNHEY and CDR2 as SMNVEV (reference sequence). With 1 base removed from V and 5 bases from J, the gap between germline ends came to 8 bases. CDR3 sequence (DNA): TGTGCCAGCAGTTTATATGAGAGTGAGACCCAGTACTTC. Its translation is CASSLYESETQYF.

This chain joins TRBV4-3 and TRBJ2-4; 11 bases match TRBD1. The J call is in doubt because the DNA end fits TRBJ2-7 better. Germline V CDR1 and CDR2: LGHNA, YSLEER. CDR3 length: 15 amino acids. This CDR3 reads CASSQGGTGGYEQYF. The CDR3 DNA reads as TGCGCCAGCAGCCAAGGAGGGACAGGGGGCTACGAGCAGTACTTC.

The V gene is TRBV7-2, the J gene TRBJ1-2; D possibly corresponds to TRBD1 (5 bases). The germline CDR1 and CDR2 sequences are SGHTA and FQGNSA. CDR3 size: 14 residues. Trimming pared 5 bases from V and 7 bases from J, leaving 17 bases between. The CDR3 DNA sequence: TGTGCCAGCAGCCAAAGTCAGGGAGTGGGTGGCTACACCTTC. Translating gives CASSQSQGVGGYTF.

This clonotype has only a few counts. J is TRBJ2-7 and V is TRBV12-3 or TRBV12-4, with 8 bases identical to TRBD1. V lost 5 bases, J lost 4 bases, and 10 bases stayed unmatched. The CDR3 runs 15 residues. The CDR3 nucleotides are TGTGCCAGCAGTCAGTCGGACAGGGCGTATTACGAGCAGTACTTC. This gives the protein CASSQSDRAYYEQYF.

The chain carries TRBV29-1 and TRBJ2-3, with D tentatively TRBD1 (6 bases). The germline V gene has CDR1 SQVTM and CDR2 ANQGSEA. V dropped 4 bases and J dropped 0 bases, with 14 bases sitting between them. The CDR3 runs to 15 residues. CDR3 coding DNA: TGCAGCGTTGGGGCGCAAAGGGGGAGCACAGATACGCAGTATTTT. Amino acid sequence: CSVGAQRGSTDTQYF.

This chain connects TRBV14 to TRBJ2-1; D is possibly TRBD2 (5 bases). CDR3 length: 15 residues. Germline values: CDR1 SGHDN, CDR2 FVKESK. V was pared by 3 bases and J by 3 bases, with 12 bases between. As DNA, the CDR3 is TGTGCCAGCAGCCATCCGGGGTCCTACTACAATGAGCAGTTCTTC. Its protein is CASSHPGSYYNEQFF.

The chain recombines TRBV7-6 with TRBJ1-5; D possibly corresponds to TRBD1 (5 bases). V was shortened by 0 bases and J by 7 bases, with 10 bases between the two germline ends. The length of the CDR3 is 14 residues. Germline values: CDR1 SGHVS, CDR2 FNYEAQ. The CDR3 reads CASSLALRGQPQHF. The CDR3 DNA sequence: TGTGCCAGCAGCTTAGCGCTGAGGGGCCAGCCCCAGCATTTT.

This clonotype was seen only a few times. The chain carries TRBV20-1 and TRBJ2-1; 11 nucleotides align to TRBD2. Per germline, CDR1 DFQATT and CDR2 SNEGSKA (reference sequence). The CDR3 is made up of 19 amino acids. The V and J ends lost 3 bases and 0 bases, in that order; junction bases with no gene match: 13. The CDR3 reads CSASTLGSGGVSSYNEQFF. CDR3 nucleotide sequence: TGCAGTGCTAGTACCCTAGGTAGCGGGGGGGTAAGCTCCTACAATGAGCAGTTCTTC.

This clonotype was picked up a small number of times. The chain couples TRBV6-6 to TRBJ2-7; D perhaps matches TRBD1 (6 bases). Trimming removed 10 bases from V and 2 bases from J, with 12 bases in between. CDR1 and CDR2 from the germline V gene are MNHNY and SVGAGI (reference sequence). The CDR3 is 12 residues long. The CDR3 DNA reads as TGTGCCACCCAGGGGCCGGCCTACGAGCAGTACTTC. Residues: CATQGPAYEQYF.